These 23 T cell receptor beta chains were all obtained from the same sample, sequenced in a study of metastatic and nonmetastatic thyroid tumors. With MiXCR, TCRdb called clones anew from the PCR reads. The sample has under 95,000 clones, 10% to 15% seen once. Patients had received no treatment of any kind before thyroid surgery. Sequencing was performed on blood. All receptors come from a female donor with papillary thyroid cancer or a benign thyroid nodule (not recorded which). Some clones in this sample may be carry-over from other donors' samples.

Remarks on this clone: A clone one base away is much larger, so this may be a read error. The chain has TRBV2 and TRBJ2-5; D not certain. The germline gives CDR1 SNHLY, CDR2 FYNNEI. This CDR3 has 13 amino acids. The CDR3 loop is CASSEALRETQDF. The CDR3 DNA reads as TGTGCCAGCAGTGAAGCGCTTCGAGAGACCCAGGACTTC.

This clone was picked up a small number of times. The chain carries TRBV5-4 and TRBJ2-1; D remains unclear. Germline CDR1 and CDR2: SGHNT and YYREEE (reference sequence). The CDR3 contains 13 residues. Trimming pared 4 bases from V and 5 bases from J, leaving 10 bases between. The CDR3 loop is CASSAAFNNEQFF. The CDR3, as DNA: TGTGCCAGCAGCGCGGCATTTAACAATGAGCAGTTCTTC.

This clone appeared many times. The V call is TRBV6-5, the J call TRBJ2-7; 7 bases are a match to TRBD2. V was clipped by 2 bases and J by 2 bases; unmatched bases: 24. The V gene's germline CDR1 is MNHEY and CDR2 SVGAGI. The CDR3 is 21 residues long. The CDR3 sequence: CASSYARSLGGRSWGTYEQYF. CDR3 in DNA: TGTGCCAGCAGTTACGCCCGTTCCCTCGGCGGGAGATCCTGGGGGACCTACGAGCAGTACTTC.

This clone was recorded many times. Other DNA variants within this sample encode the same CDR3. This sequence joins TRBV11-1 and TRBJ2-2, with D tentatively TRBD1 or TRBD2 (5 bases each). V lost 2 bases to trimming and J lost 3 bases, with 19 bases between them. The CDR3 is 18 residues long. Germline V CDR1 and CDR2: SGHAT, FQDESV (reference sequence). CDR3 coding DNA: TGTGCCAGCAGCTTAACTCCGGGACGGAGGACCTACACCGGGGAGCTGTTTTTT. Protein sequence: CASSLTPGRRTYTGELFF.

The table lists this clone with a few counts. The rearrangement uses TRBV12-3 or TRBV12-4 and TRBJ2-3, with D uncertain. Trimming pared 4 bases from V and 3 bases from J, leaving 2 bases between. CDR3 length: 11 residues. The CDR3 loop reads CASSWTDTQYF. CDR3 in DNA: TGTGCCAGCAGTTGGACAGATACGCAGTATTTT.

This clone was counted many times. This chain connects TRBV7-6 to TRBJ1-1; D is unclear. Germline V lookup: CDR1 SGHVS, CDR2 FNYEAQ. The V and J ends lost 2 bases and 1 base respectively, with 8 bases between them. The CDR3 has 14 amino acids. The CDR3: CASSLSIQNTEAFF. The CDR3, as DNA: TGTGCCAGCAGCTTAAGTATACAGAACACTGAAGCTTTCTTT.

This clone was observed a handful of times. This may come from a read error, since a much larger clone is one base off. V is TRBV20-1 and J is TRBJ2-5; perhaps D is TRBD1 or TRBD2 (5 bases each). There are 10 residues in the CDR3. CDR1 DFQATT and CDR2 SNEGSKA come from the germline V gene (reference sequence). Trimming pared 7 bases from V and 4 bases from J, leaving 7 bases between. The CDR3 here is CSVGTETQYF. DNA of the CDR3: TGCAGTGTAGGGACAGAGACCCAGTACTTC.

This clone was detected only a few times. The rearrangement uses TRBV20-1 and TRBJ2-7; the match to TRBD2 covers 12 bases. Germline trimming cut 5 bases from V and 2 bases from J; bases unmatched to any gene: 10. The germline V gene encodes CDR1 DFQATT and CDR2 SNEGSKA (reference sequence). The CDR3 has 16 amino acids. CDR3 protein: CSASGTSGPYPYEQYF. CDR3 nucleotides: TGCAGTGCTTCCGGGACTAGCGGGCCCTACCCCTACGAGCAGTACTTC.

This clone was recorded at least ten times. The chain recombines TRBV19 with TRBJ2-7; D may be TRBD2 (5 bases). CDR1 is LNHDA and CDR2 is SQIVND in the germline V gene (reference sequence). Trimming took 7 bases from V and 7 from J, leaving 8 bases between them. The CDR3 contains 10 residues. CDR3 nucleotides: TGTGCCAGTAACCCGGGGGAGCAGTACTTC. It encodes CASNPGEQYF.

At least ten counts were recorded for this clone. The chain joins TRBV5-1 to TRBJ2-5; 10 nucleotides align to TRBD1. Germline assignment: CDR1 SGHRS and CDR2 YFSETQ. V lost 0 bases, J lost 9 bases, and 5 bases stayed unmatched. CDR3 size: 14 residues. The CDR3 region has the DNA TGCGCCAGCAGCTTGGGACAGGGGGCGGTTGCCCAGTACTTC. Protein: CASSLGQGAVAQYF.

This clone was recorded at least ten times. DNA for the CDR3: TGTGCCAGCAGTGACAGAGGGGAAAGCTCCTACGAGCAGTACTTC. This codes for CASSDRGESSYEQYF. V and J are TRBV2 and TRBJ2-7; either TRBD1 or TRBD2 may fit D (5 bases each). The germline CDR1 and CDR2 sequences are SNHLY and FYNNEI. V was cut by 3 bases and J by 0 bases, with 12 bases left in between. The CDR3 extends over 15 amino acids.

This clone was found many times. The chain recombines TRBV29-1 with TRBJ2-7; possible D gene TRBD2, 6 bases. The germline V and J ends were trimmed by 5 bases and 5 bases, with 13 bases remaining between them. The CDR3 contains 12 residues. The germline V gene has CDR1 SQVTM and CDR2 ANQGSEA. CDR3 coding DNA: TGCAGCGTTACGGGGGTGAAAGACGAGCAGTACTTC. This translates into CSVTGVKDEQYF.

There are many counts of this clone. The chain uses TRBV19 and TRBJ2-1; 12 bases are shared with TRBD2. The CDR3 consists of 15 residues. In germline, CDR1 is LNHDA, CDR2 SQIVND (reference sequence). With 5 bases clipped from V and 9 bases from J, the junction kept 8 bases outside the gene matches. CDR3 sequence: CASSSTSGSMSEQFF. In nucleotides, the CDR3 is TGTGCCAGTAGTTCGACTAGCGGGAGTATGAGTGAGCAGTTCTTC.

This clone came up many times. The rearrangement links TRBV19 to TRBJ1-5; possibly TRBD1 for D (6 bases). The V end lost 6 bases, the J end lost 2 bases, and 17 bases lay between the germline ends. Germline V gene lookup returns CDR1 LNHDA and CDR2 SQIVND (reference sequence). There are 16 residues in the CDR3. CDR3 residues: CASRMLGGAGNQPQHF. DNA of the CDR3: TGTGCCAGTAGGATGCTTGGGGGGGCTGGCAATCAGCCCCAGCATTTT.

This clone was observed many times. This chain joins TRBV4-1 and TRBJ2-2; 8 nucleotides agree with TRBD1. CDR3 length: 17 residues. Germline V gene data show CDR1 as MGHRA and CDR2 as YSYEKL. V lost 0 bases, J lost 5 bases, and 8 bases stayed unmatched. In DNA form, the CDR3 reads TGCGCCAGCAGCCAAGACAGGCAGGGGGCCCAGACCGGGGAGCTGTTTTTT. The encoded protein is CASSQDRQGAQTGELFF.

This clone has a count of ten or more. V is TRBV7-2 and J is TRBJ1-3; 7 nucleotides match TRBD1. In germline, CDR1 is SGHTA, CDR2 FQGNSA. This CDR3 contains 14 residues. V gave up 4 bases and J gave up 3 bases; unmatched junction bases: 3. CDR3 region: CASSSRGIGNTIYF. CDR3 DNA sequence: TGTGCCAGCAGCTCCAGGGGGATTGGAAACACCATATATTTT.

This clone has ten or more counts. J is TRBJ1-3 and V is TRBV7-9; D uncertain. CDR3 length: 15 amino acids. V dropped 2 bases and J dropped 0 bases, with 8 bases sitting between them. Germline assignment: CDR1 SEHNR and CDR2 FQNEAQ (reference sequence). CDR3 region: CASSLSQISGNTIYF. CDR3 sequence (DNA): TGTGCCAGCAGCTTATCACAGATCTCTGGAAACACCATATATTTT. The full variable domain, rest sourced from reference TRBV7-9 and TRBJ1-3, is DTGVSQNPRHKITKRGQNVTFRCDPISEHNRLYWYRQTLGQGPEFLTYFQNEAQLEKSRLLSDRFSAERPKGSFSTLEIQRTEQGDSAMYLCASSLSQISGNTIYFGEGSWLTVV.

The table lists this clone with many counts. The V gene is TRBV12-3 or TRBV12-4, the J gene TRBJ2-2; tentatively, D is TRBD2 (6 bases). The CDR3 contains 15 residues. V was trimmed by 5 bases and J by 0 bases, leaving 10 bases between them. CDR3 DNA sequence: TGTGCCAGCAGTCTTAGACTAGCGAACACCGGGGAGCTGTTTTTT. It translates to CASSLRLANTGELFF.

This clone has a count of ten or more. The genes are TRBV7-8 and TRBJ1-5, with a tentative D call TRBD1 (5 bases). The CDR3 is 16 residues long. Germline values: CDR1 SGHVS, CDR2 FQNEAQ. V was clipped by 3 bases and J by 9 bases, with 21 bases between them. In DNA, the CDR3 is TGTGCCAGCAGCTTCAGGGTGTCAGGAAGTGCATGGCCCCAGCATTTT. This translates into CASSFRVSGSAWPQHF.

There are many counts of this clone. For the CDR3, the DNA is TGTGCCGCAGGGGGCTACGAGCAGTACTTC. As protein: CAAGGYEQYF. The chain links TRBV27 to TRBJ2-7; 7 bases are a match to TRBD1. The CDR3 is 10 residues long. The trim removed 11 bases at V and 3 bases at J, leaving 1 base unmatched. CDR1 MNHEY and CDR2 SMNVEV come from the germline V gene (reference sequence).

This clone has ten or more counts. The chain is built from TRBV20-1 and TRBJ1-5; D not certain. Germline CDR1 DFQATT, CDR2 SNEGSKA (reference sequence). This CDR3 has 15 residues. V was shortened by 3 bases and J by 0 bases, with 12 bases between the two germline ends. The CDR3 is CSASRQSHSNQPQHF. DNA of the CDR3: TGCAGTGCTAGTCGGCAGAGTCATAGCAATCAGCCCCAGCATTTT.

This clone has ten or more counts. The CDR3 is CASSPSQSYGYTF. CDR3 sequence (DNA): TGTGCCAGCAGTCCGAGCCAGAGCTATGGCTACACCTTC. This sequence joins TRBV6-1 and TRBJ1-2; D is ambiguous. This CDR3 region has 13 residues. The V gene's germline CDR1 is MNHNS and CDR2 SASEGT. V lost 5 bases and J 4 bases, leaving 11 bases between the germline ends.

This clone showed up many times. Other DNA sequences of this sample code for an identical CDR3. This chain connects TRBV20-1 to TRBJ1-1, with D maybe TRBD1 (5 bases). The ends were cut back, 3 bases at V and 3 bases at J, with 11 bases in the middle. CDR3 length: 13 residues. Germline values: CDR1 DFQATT, CDR2 SNEGSKA (reference sequence). CDR3 loop: CSARDTWDTEAFF. CDR3 DNA sequence: TGCAGTGCTAGGGACACGTGGGACACTGAAGCTTTCTTT.